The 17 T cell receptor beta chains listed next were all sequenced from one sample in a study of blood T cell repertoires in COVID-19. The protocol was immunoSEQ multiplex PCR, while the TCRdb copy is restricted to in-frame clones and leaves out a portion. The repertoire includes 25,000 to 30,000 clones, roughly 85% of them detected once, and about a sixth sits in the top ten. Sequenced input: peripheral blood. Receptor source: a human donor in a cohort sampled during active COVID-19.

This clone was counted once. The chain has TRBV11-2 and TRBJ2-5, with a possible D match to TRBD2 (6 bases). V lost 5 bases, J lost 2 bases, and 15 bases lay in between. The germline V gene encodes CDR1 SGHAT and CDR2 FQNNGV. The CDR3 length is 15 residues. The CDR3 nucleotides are TGTGCCAGCAGCCCCGGAGTAGGAGGGCAAGAGACCCAGTACTTC. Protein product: CASSPGVGGQETQYF.

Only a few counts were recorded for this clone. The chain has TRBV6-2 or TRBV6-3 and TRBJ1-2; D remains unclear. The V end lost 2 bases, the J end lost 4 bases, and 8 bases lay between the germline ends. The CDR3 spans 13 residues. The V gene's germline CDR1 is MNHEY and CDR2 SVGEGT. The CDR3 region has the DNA TGTGCCAGCAGTTACGTGGGCAGCTATGGCTACACCTTC. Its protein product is CASSYVGSYGYTF.

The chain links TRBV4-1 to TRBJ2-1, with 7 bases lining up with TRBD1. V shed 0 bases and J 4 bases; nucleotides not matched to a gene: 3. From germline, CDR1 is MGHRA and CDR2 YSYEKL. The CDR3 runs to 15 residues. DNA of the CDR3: TGCGCCAGCAGCCAAGATGGGACAGAATACAATGAGCAGTTCTTC. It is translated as CASSQDGTEYNEQFF.

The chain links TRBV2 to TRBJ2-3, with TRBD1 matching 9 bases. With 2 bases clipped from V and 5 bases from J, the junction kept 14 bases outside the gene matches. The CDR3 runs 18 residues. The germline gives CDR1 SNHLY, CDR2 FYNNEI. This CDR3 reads CASSEFGGGQGTGDTQYF. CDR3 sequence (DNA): TGTGCCAGCAGTGAATTCGGGGGTGGACAGGGGACCGGAGATACGCAGTATTTT.

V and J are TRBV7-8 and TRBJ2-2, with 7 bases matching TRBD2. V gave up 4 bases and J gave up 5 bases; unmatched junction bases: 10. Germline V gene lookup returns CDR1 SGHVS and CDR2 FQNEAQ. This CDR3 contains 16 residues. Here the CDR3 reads CASSSRLAEKTGELFF. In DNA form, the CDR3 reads TGTGCCAGCAGCTCCCGACTAGCCGAAAAAACCGGGGAGCTGTTTTTT.

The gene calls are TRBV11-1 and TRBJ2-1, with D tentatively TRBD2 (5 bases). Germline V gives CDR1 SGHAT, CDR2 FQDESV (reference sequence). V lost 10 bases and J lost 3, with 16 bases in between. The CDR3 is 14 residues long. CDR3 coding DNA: TGTGCCACCAAGGTCACTAGTCTCTACAATGAGCAGTTCTTC. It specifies CATKVTSLYNEQFF.

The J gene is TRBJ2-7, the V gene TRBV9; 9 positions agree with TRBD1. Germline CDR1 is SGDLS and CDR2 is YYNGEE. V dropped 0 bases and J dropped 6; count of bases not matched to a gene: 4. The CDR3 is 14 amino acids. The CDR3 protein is CASSVEGTGFEQYF. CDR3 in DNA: TGTGCCAGCAGCGTAGAAGGGACAGGGTTCGAGCAGTACTTC.

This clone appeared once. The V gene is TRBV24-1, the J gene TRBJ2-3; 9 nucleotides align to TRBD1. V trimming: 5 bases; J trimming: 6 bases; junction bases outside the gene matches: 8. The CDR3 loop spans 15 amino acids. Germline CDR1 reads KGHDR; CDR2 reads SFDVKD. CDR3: CATSAADRGGDTQYF. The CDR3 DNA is TGTGCCACCAGTGCCGCGGACAGGGGTGGCGATACGCAGTATTTT.

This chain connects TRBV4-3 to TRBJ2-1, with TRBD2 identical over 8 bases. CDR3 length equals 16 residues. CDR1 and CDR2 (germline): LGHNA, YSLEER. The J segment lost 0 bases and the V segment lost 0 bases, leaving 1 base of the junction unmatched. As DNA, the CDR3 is TGCGCCAGCAGCCAAGAAAGCGGGAGCTCCTACAATGAGCAGTTCTTC. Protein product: CASSQESGSSYNEQFF.

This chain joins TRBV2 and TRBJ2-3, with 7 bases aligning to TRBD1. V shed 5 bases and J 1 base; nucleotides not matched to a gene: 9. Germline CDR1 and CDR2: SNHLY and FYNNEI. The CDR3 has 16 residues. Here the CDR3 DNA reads TGTGCCAGCAGTAGTTCAGGGGGAAGTCGCACAGATACGCAGTATTTT. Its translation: CASSSSGGSRTDTQYF.

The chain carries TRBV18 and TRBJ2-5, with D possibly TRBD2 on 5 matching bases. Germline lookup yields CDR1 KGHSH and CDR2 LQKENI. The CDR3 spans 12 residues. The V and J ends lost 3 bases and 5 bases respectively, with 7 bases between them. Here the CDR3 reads CASSPEGETQYF. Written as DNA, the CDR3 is TGTGCCAGCTCACCCGAGGGTGAGACCCAGTACTTC.

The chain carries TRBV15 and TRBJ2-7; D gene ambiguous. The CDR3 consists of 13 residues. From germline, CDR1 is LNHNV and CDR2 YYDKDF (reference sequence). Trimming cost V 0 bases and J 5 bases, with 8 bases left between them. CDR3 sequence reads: CATSRDLLDEQYF. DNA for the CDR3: TGTGCCACCAGCAGAGATTTACTGGACGAGCAGTACTTC.

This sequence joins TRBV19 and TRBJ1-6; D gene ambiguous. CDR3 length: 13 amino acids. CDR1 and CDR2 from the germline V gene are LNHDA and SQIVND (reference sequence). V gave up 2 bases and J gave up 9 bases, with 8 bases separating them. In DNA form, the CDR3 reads TGTGCCAGTAGTATACCCTGGGCTTCACCCCTCCACTTT. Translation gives CASSIPWASPLHF.

CDR3: CSSRQGARSQYF. The CDR3 coding sequence is TGCAGCTCCAGACAGGGGGCGCGAAGCCAGTACTTC. V is TRBV29-1 and J is TRBJ2-5, with TRBD1 matching 10 bases. Looked up from germline, CDR1 is SQVTM and CDR2 is ANQGSEA. V lost 8 bases and J lost 10; bases outside the gene matches: 10. This CDR3 is 12 amino acids long.

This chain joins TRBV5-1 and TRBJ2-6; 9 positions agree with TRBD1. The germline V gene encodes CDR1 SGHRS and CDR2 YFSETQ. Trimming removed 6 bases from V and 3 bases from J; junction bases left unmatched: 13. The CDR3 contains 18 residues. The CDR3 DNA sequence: TGCGCCAGCACTACCGGGACAGGGTTTAGCGTTGGGGCCAACGTCCTGACTTTC. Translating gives CASTTGTGFSVGANVLTF.

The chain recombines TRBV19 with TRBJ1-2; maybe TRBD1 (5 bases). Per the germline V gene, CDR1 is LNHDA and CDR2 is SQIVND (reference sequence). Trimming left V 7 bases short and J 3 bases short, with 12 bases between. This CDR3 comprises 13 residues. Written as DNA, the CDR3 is TGTGCCAGTAAGCAGGCAGGGCACTATGGCTACACCTTC. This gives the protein CASKQAGHYGYTF.

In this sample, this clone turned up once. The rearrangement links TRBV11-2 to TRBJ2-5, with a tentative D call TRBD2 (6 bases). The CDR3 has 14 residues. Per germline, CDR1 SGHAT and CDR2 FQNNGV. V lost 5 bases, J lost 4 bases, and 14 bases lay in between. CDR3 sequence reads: CASSPGTPLETQYF. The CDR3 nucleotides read TGTGCCAGCAGCCCGGGGACTCCACTAGAGACCCAGTACTTC.